This paragraph reports one T cell receptor beta chain. Its antigen is not known. The repertoire was sequenced with immunoSEQ multiplex PCR; TCRdb's copy has only in-frame clones and lacks some. The top ten hold about 8% of the sample, which has around 130,000 clones, around 88% seen once. In germline, CDR1 is SGHTA, CDR2 FQGTGA. The CDR3 contains 17 residues. V trimming: 3 bases; J trimming: 3 bases; junction bases outside the gene matches: 10. This entry is derived from a study of identifying expanded T cells in peripheral blood. Whole-study results and caveats: Technical replicates showed around 1.1 changed clones; approximately two weeks about 16.4; four weeks 19.

During the collection period, no donor immune events like infections were recorded. The clonotype was recovered from a person between 18 and 69 years old in good health. What was sequenced was blood. V is TRBV7-3 and J is TRBJ2-3, with 9 nucleotides matching TRBD2. CDR3 in amino acids: CASSFPSGASTTDTQYF. CDR3 bases: TGTGCCAGCAGCTTTCCTAGCGGGGCGAGTACGACAGATACGCAGTATTTT.